These T cell receptor beta chains were read from a single sample in a study of T cell repertoires in cytomegalovirus infection. TCRdb fed the reads into MiXCR, producing one record per CDR3 protein. The sample contains some 320,000 distinct CDR3 sequences, 25% to 30% of which appear only once. No antigen has been identified for these receptors. This sample comprised cultured PBMCs, obtained from culture after CMV antigen stimulation. Every receptor here comes from a human donor in good health (CMV status not recorded). Some clones in this sample may be carry-over from other donors' samples. Each CDR3 is given with its conserved first and last residue. The D gene is left open where the match is weak. Part of the rows lack a size; the others show once, few, many or a class for expanded clones.

TRBD2 TRBJ2-1 TRBV6-8 few TGTGCCAGCAGTTACGGGGCTAGCGGGGGAAATGAGCAGTTCTTC CASSYGASGGNEQFF
TRBD1 TRBJ1-6 TRBV7-2 NA TGTGCCAGCAGCTCCGGGGGACAGGGGCGGTCACCCCTCCACTTT CASSSGGQGRSPLHF
NA TRBJ2-2 TRBV7-2 NA TGTGCCAGCAGCCTCGGACCCAGGGAGCTGTTTTTT CASSLGPRELFF
NA TRBJ2-7 TRBV29-1 once TGCAGCGTTGAAGGGAGCGAAGAGCAGTACTTC CSVEGSEEQYF
NA TRBJ2-1 TRBV27 NA TGTGCCAGCAGTTTTATTGGCGGGACGTACAATGAGCAGTTCTTC CASSFIGGTYNEQFF
TRBD1 TRBJ2-3 TRBV7-3 many TGTGCCAGCAGCCGCGGGGACAGGGGAAGGGGAGATACGCAGTATTTT CASSRGDRGRGDTQYF
TRBD2 TRBJ2-7 TRBV29-1 few TGCAGCGTTGAAAAGCTGGGAGGGGCCGAGCAGTACTTC CSVEKLGGAEQYF
NA TRBJ2-7 TRBV20-1 few TGCAGTGCTAGAGACCTGGGCCCACCGGATAGCTCCTACGAGCAGTACTTC CSARDLGPPDSSYEQYF
NA TRBJ1-3 TRBV6-5 few TGTGCCAGCAGTTACTCGCCCCCCAACGCAGGGCATGGAAACACCATATATTTT CASSYSPPNAGHGNTIYF
NA TRBJ1-5 TRBV7-2 many TGTGCCAGCAGCTTAGCCGCAGGGAGGAATCAGCCCCAGCATTTT CASSLAAGRNQPQHF